This T cell receptor (beta chain) is from a study of chemoradiotherapy in HPV16-positive cancers. Broader study findings: HPV-responsive T-cell expansion during chemoradiotherapy was linked to improved recurrence-free survival in HPV16-positive patients.

The CDR3 has 15 amino acids. The J segment lost 3 bases and the V segment lost 3 bases, leaving 6 bases of the junction unmatched. CDR1 and CDR2 from the germline V gene are LGHNA and YNFKEQ. Assay: immunoSEQ multiplex PCR; the TCRdb copy retains only in-frame clones and omits some. The profile shows about 27,000 clones, over 90% of them singletons. About this clone: No antigen is known for it.

This chain links TRBV4-2 with TRBJ2-7; 9 nucleotides line up with TRBD1. This material consisted of blood, taken from a patient who underwent chemoradiotherapy. The clonotype was recovered from a human donor with HPV-associated anogenital cancer. The CDR3 here is CASSHPTGGHYEQYF. The CDR3 DNA reads as TGTGCCAGCAGCCACCCGACAGGGGGGCACTACGAGCAGTACTTC.